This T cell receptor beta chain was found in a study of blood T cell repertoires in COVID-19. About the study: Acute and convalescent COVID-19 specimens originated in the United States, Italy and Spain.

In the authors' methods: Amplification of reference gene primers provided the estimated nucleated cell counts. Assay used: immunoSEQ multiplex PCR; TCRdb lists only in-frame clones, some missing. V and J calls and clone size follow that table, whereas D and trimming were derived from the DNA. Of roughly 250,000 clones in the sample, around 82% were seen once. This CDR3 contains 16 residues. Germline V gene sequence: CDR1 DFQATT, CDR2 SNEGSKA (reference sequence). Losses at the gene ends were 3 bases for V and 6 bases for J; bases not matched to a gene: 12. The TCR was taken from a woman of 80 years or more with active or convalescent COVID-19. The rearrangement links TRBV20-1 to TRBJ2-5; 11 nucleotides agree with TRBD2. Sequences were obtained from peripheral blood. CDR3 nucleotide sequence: TGCAGTGCTAGTCCCGTAGCGGGGGGGAGCGTAAAGACCCAGTACTTC. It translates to CSASPVAGGSVKTQYF.